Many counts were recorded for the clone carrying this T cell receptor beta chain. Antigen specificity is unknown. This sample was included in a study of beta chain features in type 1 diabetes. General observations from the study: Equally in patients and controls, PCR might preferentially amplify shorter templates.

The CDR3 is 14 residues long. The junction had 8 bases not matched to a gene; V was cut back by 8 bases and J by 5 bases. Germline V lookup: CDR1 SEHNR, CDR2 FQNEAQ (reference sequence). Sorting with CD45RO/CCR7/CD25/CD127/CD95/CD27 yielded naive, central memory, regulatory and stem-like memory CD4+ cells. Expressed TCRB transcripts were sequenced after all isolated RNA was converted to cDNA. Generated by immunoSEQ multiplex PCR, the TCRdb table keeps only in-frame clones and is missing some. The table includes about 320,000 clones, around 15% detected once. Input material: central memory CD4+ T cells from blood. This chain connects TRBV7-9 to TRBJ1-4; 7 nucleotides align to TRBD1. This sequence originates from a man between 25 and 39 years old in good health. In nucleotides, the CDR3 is TGTGCCAGCCTCTTGGGGACAGCGAATGAAAAACTGTTTTTT. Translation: CASLLGTANEKLFF.